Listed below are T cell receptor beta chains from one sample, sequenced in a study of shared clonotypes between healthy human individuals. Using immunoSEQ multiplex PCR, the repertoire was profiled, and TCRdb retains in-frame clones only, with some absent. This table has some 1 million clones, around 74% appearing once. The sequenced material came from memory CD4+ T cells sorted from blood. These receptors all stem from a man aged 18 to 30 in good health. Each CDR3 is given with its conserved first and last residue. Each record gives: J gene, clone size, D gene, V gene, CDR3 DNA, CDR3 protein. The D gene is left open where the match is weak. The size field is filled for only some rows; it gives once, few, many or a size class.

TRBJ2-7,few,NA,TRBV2,TGTGCCAGCAGATATAGCAGCTACGAGCAGTACTTC,CASRYSSYEQYF
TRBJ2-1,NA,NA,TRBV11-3,TGTGCCAGCAGTGAGAACAGGTACAATGAGCAGTTCTTC,CASSENRYNEQFF
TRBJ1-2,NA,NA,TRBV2,TGTGCCAGCAGTGTTTTCGGGGGCTATGGCTACACCTTC,CASSVFGGYGYTF
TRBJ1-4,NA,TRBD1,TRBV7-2,TGTGCCAGCAGCTACAGGGGGGGTGAAAAACTGTTTTTT,CASSYRGGEKLFF
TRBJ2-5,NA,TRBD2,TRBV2,TGTGCCAGCAGTTGGGGACTAGCGGGGAAAGAGACCCAGTACTTC,CASSWGLAGKETQYF
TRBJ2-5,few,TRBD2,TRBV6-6,TGTGCCAGCAGACCGGGACTAGCAGAGACCCAGTACTTC,CASRPGLAETQYF
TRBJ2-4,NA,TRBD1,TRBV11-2,TGTGCCAGCAGCTTAGCACCAGGGGGCGAAAACATTCAGTACTTC,CASSLAPGGENIQYF
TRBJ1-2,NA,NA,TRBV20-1,TGCAGTGCTAGTTCCAGCTATGGCTACACCTTC,CSASSSYGYTF
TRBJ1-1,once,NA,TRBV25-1,TGTGCCAGCAGCGGATATAAGAACACTGAAGCTTTCTTT,CASSGYKNTEAFF
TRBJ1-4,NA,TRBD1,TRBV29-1,TGCAGCGTCCGAGACAGGGTTGAGGAAAAACTGTTTTTT,CSVRDRVEEKLFF
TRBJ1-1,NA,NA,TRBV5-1,TGCGCCAGCAGCCCGGGGGCGGGAAAGGGGGACACTGAAGCTTTCTTT,CASSPGAGKGDTEAFF
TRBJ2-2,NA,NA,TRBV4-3,TGCGCCAGCGGACATAACAGCCATAACACCGGGGAGCTGTTTTTT,CASGHNSHNTGELFF
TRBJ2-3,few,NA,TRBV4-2,TGTGCCAGCAGCCAAGAGGTGGTATCGCGCACAGATACGCAGTATTTT,CASSQEVVSRTDTQYF
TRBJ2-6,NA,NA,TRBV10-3,TGTGCCATCAGTGACACCTCTGGGGCCAACGTCCTGACTTTC,CAISDTSGANVLTF
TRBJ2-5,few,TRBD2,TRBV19,TGTGCCAGTAGTATAGTGGCTAGCGGGATGGAGACCCAGTACTTC,CASSIVASGMETQYF
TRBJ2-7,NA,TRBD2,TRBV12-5,TGTGCTAGTGGCCTCTCAAGCGGGAACTACGAGCAGTACTTC,CASGLSSGNYEQYF
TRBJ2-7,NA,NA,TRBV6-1,TGTGCCAGCGCTTCGGACATGATCTACGAGCAGTACTTC,CASASDMIYEQYF
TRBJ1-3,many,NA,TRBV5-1,TGCGCCAGCAGCTTGGCAACCTCAGACACCATATATTTT,CASSLATSDTIYF
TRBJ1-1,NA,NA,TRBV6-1,TGTGCCAGCAGCCTTCGACAGAACACTGAAGCTTTCTTT,CASSLRQNTEAFF
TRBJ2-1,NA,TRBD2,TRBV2,TGTGCCGCCAGCTCTGGCGGGAGCTCCTACAATGAGCAGTTCTTC,CAASSGGSSYNEQFF
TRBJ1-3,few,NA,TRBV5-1,TGCGCCAGCAGCTTAGAATCGGGCTCTGGAAACACCATATATTTT,CASSLESGSGNTIYF
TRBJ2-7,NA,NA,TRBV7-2,TGTGCCAGCAGCTTAGCGCGCTTGGCCTACGAGCAGTACTTC,CASSLARLAYEQYF
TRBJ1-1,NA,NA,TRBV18,TGTGCCAGCTCACCCCGAAATCCGGCGAACACTGAAGCTTTCTTT,CASSPRNPANTEAFF
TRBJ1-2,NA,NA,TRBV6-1,TGTGCCAGCAGTGAATGGCACAGGTCTACCTATGGCTACACCTTC,CASSEWHRSTYGYTF
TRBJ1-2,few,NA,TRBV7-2,TGTGCCAGCAGCTTAGACGGTAACTATGGCTACACCTTC,CASSLDGNYGYTF
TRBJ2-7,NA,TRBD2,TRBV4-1,TGCGCCAGCAGCCAAATTCCCGGGAGGCAGGGCGACGAGCAGTACTTC,CASSQIPGRQGDEQYF